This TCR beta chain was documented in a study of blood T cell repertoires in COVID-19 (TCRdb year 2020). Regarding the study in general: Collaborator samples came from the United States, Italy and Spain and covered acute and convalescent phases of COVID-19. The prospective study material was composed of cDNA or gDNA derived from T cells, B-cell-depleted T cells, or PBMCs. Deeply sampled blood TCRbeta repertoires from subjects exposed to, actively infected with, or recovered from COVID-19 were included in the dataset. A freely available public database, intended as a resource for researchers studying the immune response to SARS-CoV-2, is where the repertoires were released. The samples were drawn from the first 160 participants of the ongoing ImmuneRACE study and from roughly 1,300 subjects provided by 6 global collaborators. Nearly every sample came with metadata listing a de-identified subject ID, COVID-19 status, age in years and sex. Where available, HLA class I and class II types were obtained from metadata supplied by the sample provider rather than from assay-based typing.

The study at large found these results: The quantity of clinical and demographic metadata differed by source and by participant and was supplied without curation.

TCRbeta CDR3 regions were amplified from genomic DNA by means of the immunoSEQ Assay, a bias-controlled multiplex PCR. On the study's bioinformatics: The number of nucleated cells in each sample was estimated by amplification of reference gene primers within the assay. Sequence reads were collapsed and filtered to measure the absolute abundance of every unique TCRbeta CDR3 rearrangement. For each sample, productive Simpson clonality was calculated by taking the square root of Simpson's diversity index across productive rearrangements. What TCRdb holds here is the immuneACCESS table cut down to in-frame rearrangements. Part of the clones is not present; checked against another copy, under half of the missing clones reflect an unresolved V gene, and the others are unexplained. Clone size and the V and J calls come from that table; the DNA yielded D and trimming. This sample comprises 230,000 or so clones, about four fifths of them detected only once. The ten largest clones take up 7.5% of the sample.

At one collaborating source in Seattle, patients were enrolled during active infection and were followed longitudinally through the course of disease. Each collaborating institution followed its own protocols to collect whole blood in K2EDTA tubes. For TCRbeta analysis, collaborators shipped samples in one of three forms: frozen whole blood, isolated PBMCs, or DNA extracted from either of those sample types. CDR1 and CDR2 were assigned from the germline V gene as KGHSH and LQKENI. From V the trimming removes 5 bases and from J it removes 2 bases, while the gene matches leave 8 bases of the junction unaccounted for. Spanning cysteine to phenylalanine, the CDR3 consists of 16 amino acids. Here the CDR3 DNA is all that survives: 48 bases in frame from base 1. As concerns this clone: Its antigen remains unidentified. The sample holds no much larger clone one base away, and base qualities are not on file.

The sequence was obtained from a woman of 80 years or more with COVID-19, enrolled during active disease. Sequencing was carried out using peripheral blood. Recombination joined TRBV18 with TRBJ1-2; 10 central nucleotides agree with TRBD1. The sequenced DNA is TGTGCCAGCTCAGTGGGACAGGGGAGGATCAACTATGGCTACACCTTC. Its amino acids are CASSVGQGRINYGYTF.